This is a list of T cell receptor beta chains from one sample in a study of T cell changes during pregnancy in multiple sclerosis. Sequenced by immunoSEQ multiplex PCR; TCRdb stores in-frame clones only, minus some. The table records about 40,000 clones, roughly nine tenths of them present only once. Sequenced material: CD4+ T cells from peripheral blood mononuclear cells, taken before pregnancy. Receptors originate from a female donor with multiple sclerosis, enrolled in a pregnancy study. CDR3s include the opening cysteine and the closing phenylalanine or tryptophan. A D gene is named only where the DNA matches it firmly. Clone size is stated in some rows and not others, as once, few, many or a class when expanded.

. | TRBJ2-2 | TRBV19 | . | TGTGCCAGTAGTATCGGACAGAACACCGGGGAGCTGTTTTTT | CASSIGQNTGELFF
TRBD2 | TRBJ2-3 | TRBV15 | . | TGTGCCACCAGCAGGTCTGGCGGGAGAGGAGATACGCAGTATTTT | CATSRSGGRGDTQYF
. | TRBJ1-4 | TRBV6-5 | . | TGTGCCAGCAGCTCTGTGTATAATGAAAAACTGTTTTTT | CASSSVYNEKLFF
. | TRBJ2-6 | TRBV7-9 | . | TGTGCCAGCAGCGGGCCAGGGTATGGGGCCAACGTCCTGACTTTC | CASSGPGYGANVLTF
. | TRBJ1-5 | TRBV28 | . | TGTGCCAGCAGTTTATGGGGAGGGGACCATCAGCCCCAGCATTTT | CASSLWGGDHQPQHF
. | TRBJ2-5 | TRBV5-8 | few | TGTGCCAGCAGCTTAACAGGGACAGAGACCCAGTACTTC | CASSLTGTETQYF
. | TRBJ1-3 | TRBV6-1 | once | TGTGCCAGCAGGGAAATATCCTCTGGAAACACCATATATTTT | CASREISSGNTIYF
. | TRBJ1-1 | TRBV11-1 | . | TGTGCCAGCAGCTTAAGCAATCAGGGGAACACTGAAGCTTTCTTT | CASSLSNQGNTEAFF
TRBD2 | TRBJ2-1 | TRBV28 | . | TGTGCCAGCAGTACCCCGAGCGGGGTCTCCTACAATGAGCAGTTCTTC | CASSTPSGVSYNEQFF
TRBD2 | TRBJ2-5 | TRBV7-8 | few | TGTGCCAGCAGCTTTAACGGGAGGGCCGATCAGACCCAGTACTTC | CASSFNGRADQTQYF
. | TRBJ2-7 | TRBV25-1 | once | TGTGCCAGCAGTGTGGGGCTTAGCTCCTACGAGCAGTACTTC | CASSVGLSSYEQYF
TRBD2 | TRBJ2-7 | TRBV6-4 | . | TGTGCCAGCAGGAGGGAGAGCGGGAGCAACTACGAGCAGTACTTC | CASRRESGSNYEQYF
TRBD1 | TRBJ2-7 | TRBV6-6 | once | TGTGCCAGCAGCCCGCCTGGGACAGGGTCCTACGAGCAGTACTTC | CASSPPGTGSYEQYF
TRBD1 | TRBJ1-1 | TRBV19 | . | TGTGCCAGTAGTGGGGACAGGGGGCAGGGGACTGAAGCTTTCTTT | CASSGDRGQGTEAFF
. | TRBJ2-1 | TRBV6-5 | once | TGTGCCAGCAGTTATAGGGCAGGGTCCTACAATGAGCAGTTCTTC | CASSYRAGSYNEQFF
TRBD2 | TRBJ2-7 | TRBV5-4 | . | TGTGCCAGCAGCTCCGGACTAGATTGGTTCTACGAGCAGTACTTC | CASSSGLDWFYEQYF
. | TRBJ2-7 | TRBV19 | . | TGTGCCAGTAGTACAGGCTACGAGCAGTACTTC | CASSTGYEQYF
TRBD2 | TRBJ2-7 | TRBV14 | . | TGTGCCAGCAGCCCCGGGACTAGCGGGAGTTCGTACGAGCAGTACTTC | CASSPGTSGSSYEQYF
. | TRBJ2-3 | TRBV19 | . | TGTGCCAGTAGTTCCGGGATAGCTAGCACAGATACGCAGTATTTT | CASSSGIASTDTQYF
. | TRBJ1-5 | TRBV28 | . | TGTGCCAGCTCCCGGAGGGATAGCAATCAGCCCCAGCATTTT | CASSRRDSNQPQHF
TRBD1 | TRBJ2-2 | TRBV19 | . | TGTGCCAGTAGTACACGACCAGGGGGCGGTCGAGGGGAGCTGTTTTTT | CASSTRPGGGRGELFF
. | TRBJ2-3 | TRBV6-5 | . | TGTGCCAGCAGTCAGACCGGGCCAGGGAAGACGCAGTATTTT | CASSQTGPGKTQYF
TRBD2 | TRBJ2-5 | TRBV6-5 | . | TGTGCCAGCAGGGGGACTAGCGGGAGTAGGGGGACCCAGTACTTC | CASRGTSGSRGTQYF
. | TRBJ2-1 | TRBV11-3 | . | TGTGCCAGCAGCTTGGGGGGGCCTGAGATAAGGAATGAGCAGTTCTTC | CASSLGGPEIRNEQFF
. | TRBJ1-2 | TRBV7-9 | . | TGTGCCAGCAGCTTAGATGTGGGGAGAGGCTACACCTTC | CASSLDVGRGYTF
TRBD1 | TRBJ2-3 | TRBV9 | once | TGTGCCAGCAGCCAGGGGGCTCTGGGCACAGATACGCAGTATTTT | CASSQGALGTDTQYF
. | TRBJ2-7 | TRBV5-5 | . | TGTGCCAGCAGCTTAGTGGCGGACAGTTCCTACGAGCAGTACTTC | CASSLVADSSYEQYF
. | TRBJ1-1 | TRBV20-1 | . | TGCAGTGCCGCTGGGGCCACTGAAGCTTTCTTT | CSAAGATEAFF
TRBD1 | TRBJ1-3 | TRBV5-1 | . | TGCGCCAGCAGCTTAGGACAGGGATCTGCTGGAAACACCATATATTTT | CASSLGQGSAGNTIYF
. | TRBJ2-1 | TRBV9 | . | TGTGCCAGCAGCGCAGGAGCGCGGGAAAGATACAATGAGCAGTTCTTC | CASSAGARERYNEQFF
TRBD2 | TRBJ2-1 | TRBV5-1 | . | TGCGCCAGCAGCTTGGTCGGGACTAACAATGAGCAGTTCTTC | CASSLVGTNNEQFF
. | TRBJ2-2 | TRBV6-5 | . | TGTGCCAGCAGTGACGGACTTCTCACCGGGGAGCTGTTTTTT | CASSDGLLTGELFF
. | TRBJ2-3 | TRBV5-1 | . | TGCGCCAGCAGCTTGGAGCCGGGCACAGATACGCAGTATTTT | CASSLEPGTDTQYF
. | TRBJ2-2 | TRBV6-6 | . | TGTGCCAGCACTCAGGGGAAGTTCGGCGGGGAGCTGTTTTTT | CASTQGKFGGELFF
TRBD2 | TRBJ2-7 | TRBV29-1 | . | TGCAGCGTTGAAGACCCCGGCGGGAGGGAGGTCTACGAGCAGTACTTC | CSVEDPGGREVYEQYF
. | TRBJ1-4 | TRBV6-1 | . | TGTGCCAGCAGTGAATGGCTGTCAAGGGGTCTAAAACTGTTTTTT | CASSEWLSRGLKLFF
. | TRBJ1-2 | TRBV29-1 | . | TGCAGCGTTGACCGGGACACGCAGGGCTACACCTTC | CSVDRDTQGYTF
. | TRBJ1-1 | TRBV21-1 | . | TGTGCCAGCAGCAGGGGGCAATCTGAAGCTTTCTTT | CASSRGQSEAFF
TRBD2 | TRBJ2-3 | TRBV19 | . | TGTGCCAGTAGTCCCGGGACTACTAGCACAGATACGCAGTATTTT | CASSPGTTSTDTQYF
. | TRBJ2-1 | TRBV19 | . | TGTGCCAGTAGTATACGGCAGGGTGGGAATGAGCAGTTCTTC | CASSIRQGGNEQFF
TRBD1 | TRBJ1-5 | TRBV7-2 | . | TGTGCCAGCAGCCCTAGACAGGGAAATCAGCCCCAGCATTTT | CASSPRQGNQPQHF
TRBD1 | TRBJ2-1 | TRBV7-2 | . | TGTGCCAGCAGCGTGCGAGCCGGGACAGGGGGCCCCAATGAGCAGTTCTTC | CASSVRAGTGGPNEQFF
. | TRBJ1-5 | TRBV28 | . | TGTGCCAGCAGTTTCACCCGGGATAATCAGCCCCAGCATTTT | CASSFTRDNQPQHF
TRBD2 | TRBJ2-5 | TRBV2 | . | TGTGCCAGCATGCGGGAGCGTCAAGAGACCCAGTACTTC | CASMRERQETQYF
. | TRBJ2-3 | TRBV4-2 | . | TGTGCCAGCAGCCCCGGAGGGACTAGCACAGATACGCAGTATTTT | CASSPGGTSTDTQYF
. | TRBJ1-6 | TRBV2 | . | TGTGCCAGCACCCAGGCGAGTTCACCCCTCCACTTT | CASTQASSPLHF
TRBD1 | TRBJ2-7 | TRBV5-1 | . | TGCGCCAGCAGCTGGGGACAGGGGGTCTACGAGCAGTACTTC | CASSWGQGVYEQYF
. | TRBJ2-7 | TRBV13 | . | TGTGCCAGCAGCTTAAGTAGCGTCCCCCTCTACGAGCAGTACTTC | CASSLSSVPLYEQYF
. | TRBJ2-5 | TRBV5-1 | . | TGCGCCAGCAGCGGCGGGACCCCGGAAGAGACCCAGTACTTC | CASSGGTPEETQYF
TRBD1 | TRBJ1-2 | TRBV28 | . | TGTGCCAGCAGTTTAAACAGGGGGTATGGCTACACCTTC | CASSLNRGYGYTF
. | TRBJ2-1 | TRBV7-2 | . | TGTGCCAGCAGCTTAGCGGGAGAGGGGGATGAGCAGTTCTTC | CASSLAGEGDEQFF